These 32 T cell receptor beta chains were all obtained from the same sample, sequenced in a study of regulatory T cells in long-lasting Graves disease. Arm-PCR of CDR3 regions and iRepertoire HTBI primers were used to build TCR beta libraries. TCRdb called the multiplex PCR reads again in MiXCR, with one record for every CDR3 protein. The table shows about 440,000 distinct CDR3 sequences, with 14% to 15% occurring only once. Documented time point: newly diagnosed GD, antithyroid drugs for less than 3 months. PBMC-derived RNA was used for the TCR library. These data were also reused for a study on T cells in Graves' hyperthyroidism and ophthalmopathy.

The material sequenced was peripheral blood mononuclear cells (PBMCs), taken at new diagnosis, from a patient treated with antithyroid drugs. The receptors derive from a woman under 40 with Graves disease.

In regard to this clonotype: A much larger clone is a single base away; this may be a read error. The J gene is TRBJ1-5, the V gene TRBV28; tentatively, D is TRBD1 (6 bases). Germline-derived CDR1 and CDR2 are MDHEN and SYDVKM. The CDR3 has 15 amino acids. V dropped 7 bases and J dropped 6 bases, with 19 bases sitting between them. The CDR3 protein is CASNPGGQGGQPQHF. For the CDR3, the DNA is TGTGCCAGCAACCCCGGGGGGCAGGGTGGTCAGCCCCAGCATTTT.

The chain couples TRBV9 to TRBJ1-1; TRBD1 aligns across 7 bases. Germline V gene data show CDR1 as SGDLS and CDR2 as YYNGEE. The CDR3 extends over 16 amino acids. J was trimmed by 4 bases and V by 3 bases; bases with no gene match: 12. CDR3 residues: CASSARQGGQFTEAFF. The CDR3 DNA sequence: TGTGCCAGCAGCGCCCGACAGGGTGGGCAATTCACTGAAGCTTTCTTT.

The V gene is TRBV3-1, the J gene TRBJ2-7; a weak D match, TRBD2 (6 bases). The CDR3 covers 15 residues. The V end was cut by 5 bases, the J end by 0 bases, with 14 bases between. Germline CDR1 LGHDT, CDR2 YNNKEL (reference sequence). The CDR3 loop reads CASSFGAGTSYEQYF. DNA for the CDR3: TGTGCCAGCAGCTTCGGGGCGGGAACCTCCTACGAGCAGTACTTC.

The table lists this clonotype with a few counts. J is TRBJ2-7 and V is TRBV24-1; no clear D. Between the trimmed V and J ends, which lost 9 bases and 3 bases, there was a span of 14 bases. Germline lookup yields CDR1 KGHDR and CDR2 SFDVKD. The CDR3 length is 13 residues. The CDR3 loop reads CATLTPDYYEQYF. The CDR3 nucleotides read TGTGCCACCTTAACCCCGGATTACTACGAGCAGTACTTC.

This clonotype has a handful of counts. A much larger clone is a single base away; this may be a read error. The chain employs TRBV7-9 and TRBJ1-5; D perhaps matches TRBD1 (5 bases). V was pared by 5 bases and J by 3 bases, with 8 bases between. This CDR3 has 13 residues. Per germline, CDR1 SEHNR and CDR2 FQNEAQ (reference sequence). CDR3 sequence: CASSRGPNQPQHF. The CDR3 nucleotides are TGTGCCAGCAGCCGGGGACCCAATCAGCCCCAGCATTTT. Using reference TRBV7-9 and TRBJ1-5 for the parts outside the CDR3, the full variable domain is DTGVSQNPRHKITKRGQNVTFRCDPISEHNRLYWYRQTLGQGPEFLTYFQNEAQLEKSRLLSDRFSAERPKGSFSTLEIQRTEQGDSAMYLCASSRGPNQPQHFGDGTRLSIL.

This clonotype showed up just once. This clone may be a read error of a much larger clone one base away. The genes are TRBV11-2 and TRBJ2-7; 8 bases match TRBD2. CDR1 and CDR2 (germline): SGHAT, FQNNGV. This CDR3 spans 16 amino acids. Trimming at V came to 5 bases and at J to 3 bases, leaving 12 bases not matched to a gene. The CDR3 DNA follows: TGTGCCAGCAGCCCGATTACCAGGACTAGCCGCTACGAGCAGTACTTC. Encoded protein: CASSPITRTSRYEQYF.

This sequence joins TRBV19 and TRBJ2-2; a possible D gene is TRBD1 (6 bases). V lost 6 bases and J 3 bases, leaving 14 bases between the germline ends. There are 15 residues in the CDR3. The germline CDR1 and CDR2 sequences are LNHDA and SQIVND (reference sequence). The CDR3 bases are TGTGCCAGTAGCACCGGGACACTTCACACCGGGGAGCTGTTTTTT. It is translated as CASSTGTLHTGELFF.

This clonotype was recorded at least ten times. V usage is TRBV10-1 and J usage is TRBJ2-2, with D possibly matching TRBD1 (5 bases). V gave up 0 bases and J gave up 3 bases, with 8 bases separating them. CDR1 is WNHNN and CDR2 is SYGVQD in the germline V gene (reference sequence). The CDR3 sequence is 15 residues long. CDR3 DNA: TGCGCCAGCAGTGAGTCGACCAGGGACACCGGGGAGCTGTTTTTT. Translating gives CASSESTRDTGELFF.

This clonotype was seen at least ten times. The chain carries TRBV20-1 and TRBJ2-1; 13 nucleotides match TRBD2. From germline, CDR1 is DFQATT and CDR2 SNEGSKA (reference sequence). This CDR3 comprises 16 residues. Unmatched junction bases numbered 12, after V lost 3 bases and J lost 10 bases. This CDR3 reads CSARGHTSGRAGEQFF. The CDR3 nucleotides read TGCAGTGCTAGGGGGCATACTAGCGGGAGGGCTGGAGAGCAGTTCTTC.

In regard to this clonotype: A read error is possible here, since a much larger clone lies one base away. The chain couples TRBV28 to TRBJ2-7; 11 bases are shared with TRBD1. This CDR3 comprises 15 residues. The germline V gene encodes CDR1 MDHEN and CDR2 SYDVKM. The ends lost 8 bases at V and 7 bases at J; junction bases unmatched: 13. DNA for the CDR3: TGTGCCAGCGGAAGGACAGGGGGCCCCCTGAGTGAGCAGTACTTC. Its protein is CASGRTGGPLSEQYF.

This clonotype was seen only a few times. The chain combines TRBV18 with TRBJ1-4; TRBD1 matches 7 bases. The germline V gene has CDR1 KGHSH and CDR2 LQKENI. This CDR3 has 17 residues. V lost 2 bases and J lost 8; bases outside the gene matches: 14. The CDR3 spells CASSPLAGTPQGEKLFF. The CDR3 coding sequence is TGTGCCAGCTCACCATTAGCCGGGACTCCACAGGGGGAAAAACTGTTTTTT.

Comments on this clonotype: A read error is likely, as this CDR3 ends without the conserved phenylalanine or tryptophan. The rearrangement uses TRBV5-4 and TRBJ2-3; no definite D call. Germline assignment: CDR1 SGHNT and CDR2 YYREEE (reference sequence). CDR3 length: 14 amino acids. Trimming cost V 2 bases and J 5 bases, with 12 bases left between them. CDR3: CASSFAPGGDTQYY. The CDR3 DNA sequence: TGTGCCAGCAGCTTTGCCCCCGGCGGAGATACGCAGTATTAT.

The chain couples TRBV4-1 to TRBJ1-1; TRBD1 aligns across 9 bases. The CDR3 length is 14 residues. Unmatched junction bases numbered 2, after V lost 6 bases and J lost 0 bases. The germline CDR1 and CDR2 sequences are MGHRA and YSYEKL. The CDR3, as DNA: TGCGCCAGCAGGGGGGACAGGGTGAACACTGAAGCTTTCTTT. This codes for CASRGDRVNTEAFF.

The V gene is TRBV25-1, the J gene TRBJ2-5, with 10 bases lining up with TRBD2. This CDR3 has 18 amino acids. Unmatched junction bases numbered 15, after V lost 3 bases and J lost 5 bases. Germline CDR1 and CDR2: MGHDK and SYGVNS. CDR3 region: CASSELAGDLERWETQYF. The CDR3 coding sequence is TGTGCCAGCAGTGAGCTAGCGGGAGATTTGGAACGTTGGGAGACCCAGTACTTC.

This clonotype was recorded a few times. The CDR3 here is CATSNLRGADTEAFF. The CDR3 region has the DNA TGTGCCACCAGCAATCTCAGGGGCGCGGACACTGAAGCTTTCTTT. V gene TRBV15 combines with J gene TRBJ1-1, with D perhaps matching TRBD1 (6 bases). The CDR3 is made up of 15 amino acids. Germline V gives CDR1 LNHNV, CDR2 YYDKDF (reference sequence). The V end lost 4 bases, the J end lost 3 bases, and 15 bases lay between the germline ends.

The V gene is TRBV5-8, the J gene TRBJ1-5, with 11 bases matching TRBD1. The CDR3 is 16 amino acids. The V gene's germline CDR1 is SGHTS and CDR2 YDEGEE. The V gene end was trimmed by 4 bases and the J gene end by 6 bases; junction bases not matched to a gene: 9. This CDR3 is CASSHNRDRGTQPQHF. In DNA, the CDR3 is TGTGCCAGCAGCCACAACCGGGACAGGGGGACTCAGCCCCAGCATTTT. The full variable domain, its missing parts supplied by reference TRBV5-8 and TRBJ1-5, is EAGVTQSPTHLIKTRGQQATLRCSPISGHTSVYWYQQALGLGLQFLLWYDEGEERNRGNFPPRFSGRQFPNYSSELNVNALELEDSALYLCASSHNRDRGTQPQHFGDGTRLSIL.

The chain combines TRBV19 with TRBJ2-7, with a weak D call TRBD2 (6 bases). The V gene lost 2 bases and the J gene lost 3 bases, with 20 bases spanning the gap. Germline CDR1 and CDR2: LNHDA and SQIVND (reference sequence). The CDR3 runs to 17 residues. The CDR3 is CASSISGGARGYYEQYF. In nucleotides, the CDR3 is TGTGCCAGTAGTATATCAGGTGGGGCACGGGGGTACTACGAGCAGTACTTC.

At least ten counts were recorded for this clonotype. V and J are TRBV28 and TRBJ2-7, with D possibly TRBD2 on 6 matching bases. V lost 2 bases, J lost 3 bases, and 14 bases lay in between. Germline CDR1 is MDHEN and CDR2 is SYDVKM. This CDR3 is 15 amino acids long. CDR3 protein: CASSLGGTGYYEQYF. The CDR3 DNA is TGTGCCAGCAGTTTAGGGGGGACGGGTTACTACGAGCAGTACTTC.

V and J are TRBV3-1 and TRBJ2-1, with 8 bases identical to TRBD1. The V gene's germline CDR1 is LGHDT and CDR2 YNNKEL (reference sequence). This CDR3 spans 16 amino acids. V shed 4 bases, J shed 2 bases, and the junction held 7 bases outside the gene matches. Here the CDR3 DNA reads TGTGCCAGCAGCCTATGGGACAGGTCAACCTACAATGAGCAGTTCTTC. Translation gives CASSLWDRSTYNEQFF.

V and J are TRBV27 and TRBJ2-2, with D perhaps TRBD2 (5 bases). The CDR3 sequence is 16 residues long. Trimming pared 5 bases from V and 6 bases from J, leaving 19 bases between. Germline V gene lookup returns CDR1 MNHEY and CDR2 SMNVEV (reference sequence). CDR3 amino acids: CASSQTSRNLAGELFF. DNA of the CDR3: TGTGCCAGCAGTCAAACTAGTAGAAATCTTGCCGGGGAGCTGTTTTTT.

The CDR3 region has the DNA TGCAGTGCTAGAGAAACTAGCGGGACAAGGGTAGATACGCAGTATTTT. It is translated as CSARETSGTRVDTQYF. The V gene is TRBV20-1, the J gene TRBJ2-3; 10 bases match TRBD2. V shed 0 bases and J 5 bases; nucleotides not matched to a gene: 8. Germline V gene lookup returns CDR1 DFQATT and CDR2 SNEGSKA (reference sequence). This CDR3 is built from 16 residues.

This clonotype occurred a few times. The genes are TRBV24-1 and TRBJ2-1, with 10 bases aligning to TRBD1. The V and J ends lost 8 bases and 8 bases, in that order; junction bases with no gene match: 14. From germline, CDR1 is KGHDR and CDR2 SFDVKD. The CDR3 has 16 amino acids. The CDR3 spells CATMGSGQGGWDEQFF. The DNA for the CDR3 is TGTGCCACCATGGGCTCTGGACAGGGGGGATGGGATGAGCAGTTCTTC.

This clonotype was seen at least ten times. This chain connects TRBV2 to TRBJ2-1; 12 nucleotides agree with TRBD2. This CDR3 has 15 residues. Germline lookup yields CDR1 SNHLY and CDR2 FYNNEI. Trimming removed 3 bases from V and 7 bases from J; junction bases left unmatched: 4. CDR3 DNA: TGTGCCAGCAGTGAGACTAGCGGGAGATTGAATGAGCAGTTCTTC. Translation gives CASSETSGRLNEQFF.

This clonotype was picked up a small number of times. The chain has TRBV28 and TRBJ2-4; tentatively, D is TRBD2 (6 bases). Deletions cut 6 bases from V and 4 bases from J, with 16 bases between. CDR1 is MDHEN, CDR2 SYDVKM, per germline. The CDR3 extends over 15 amino acids. For the CDR3, the DNA is TGTGCCAGCAGCCCACGGGACTTCCCGAAAAACATTCAGTACTTC. Protein product: CASSPRDFPKNIQYF.

This clonotype appeared many times. The junction and the germline gene differ at one end; a read error may be behind it. V and J are TRBV5-1 and TRBJ1-1; no clear D gene. The length of the CDR3 is 13 residues. Germline V gene sequence: CDR1 SGHRS, CDR2 YFSETQ. In DNA form, the CDR3 reads TGTGCCAGCAGCTCCGGACTGGGGACTGAAGCTTTCTTT. Amino acids: CASSSGLGTEAFF.

The chain is built from TRBV7-9 and TRBJ1-5, with TRBD1 as a possible D gene (5 bases). Trimming cost V 10 bases and J 4 bases, with 11 bases left between them. This CDR3 comprises 12 residues. The germline V gene encodes CDR1 SEHNR and CDR2 FQNEAQ (reference sequence). The chain's CDR3 is CATGRENQPQHF. In nucleotides, the CDR3 is TGTGCCACAGGCAGGGAGAATCAGCCCCAGCATTTT.

In its sample, this clonotype was seen a few times. J is TRBJ2-5 and V is TRBV5-1; the D is unclear. The CDR3 sequence is 11 residues long. The germline V gene encodes CDR1 SGHRS and CDR2 YFSETQ. V lost 2 bases and J 7 bases, leaving 6 bases between the germline ends. CDR3 in amino acids: CASSLPGTQYF. CDR3 sequence (DNA): TGCGCCAGCAGCTTACCCGGGACCCAGTACTTC.

The genes are TRBV5-6 and TRBJ2-5; D possibly matches TRBD1 or TRBD2 (7 bases each). Germline values: CDR1 SGHDT, CDR2 YYEEEE. This CDR3 region has 14 residues. V gave up 0 bases and J gave up 9 bases, with 15 bases separating them. The CDR3 DNA reads TGTGCCAGCAGCTTGGCCGGACAGGCGGGGGCCCAGTACTTC. This codes for CASSLAGQAGAQYF. The variable domain in full, completed from reference TRBV5-6 and TRBJ2-5, reads DAGVTQSPTHLIKTRGQQVTLRCSPKSGHDTVSWYQQALGQGPQFIFQYYEEEERQRGNFPDRFSGHQFPNYSSELNVNALLLGDSALYLCASSLAGQAGAQYFGPGTRLLVL.

This clonotype is labeled medium-sized. V usage is TRBV6-5 and J usage is TRBJ2-3; maybe TRBD2 (6 bases). CDR3 size: 15 residues. V was shortened by 2 bases and J by 0 bases, with 9 bases between the two germline ends. The germline V gene has CDR1 MNHEY and CDR2 SVGAGI. The CDR3 loop reads CASSYVGTSTDTQYF. As DNA, the CDR3 is TGTGCCAGCAGTTACGTCGGGACTAGCACAGATACGCAGTATTTT.

This CDR3 is CASSMEGNKAGGLDNEQFF. Here the CDR3 DNA reads TGTGCCAGTAGTATGGAGGGTAACAAAGCGGGAGGGCTGGACAATGAGCAGTTCTTC. V gene TRBV19 combines with J gene TRBJ2-1; 10 bases align to TRBD2. Germline assignment: CDR1 LNHDA and CDR2 SQIVND (reference sequence). Trimming removed 3 bases from V and 5 bases from J; junction bases left unmatched: 16. The CDR3 is 19 residues long.

For this clonotype: At one end, the junction sequence differs from germline, possibly due to a read error. J is TRBJ1-1 and V is TRBV12-3 or TRBV12-4; no clear D gene. The CDR3 sequence is 13 residues long. The DNA for the CDR3 is TGTGCCAGCAGTTTCACAGAGAACACTGAAGTTTTCTTT. Translating gives CASSFTENTEVFF.

This chain connects TRBV24-1 to TRBJ2-3; 11 bases match TRBD2. The CDR3 totals 16 residues. J lost 2 bases, V lost 7 bases, and 7 bases had no gene match. CDR1 is KGHDR and CDR2 is SFDVKD in the germline V gene. CDR3: CATRPTSGSTTDTQYF. The DNA for the CDR3 is TGTGCCACCAGACCAACTAGCGGGAGTACCACAGATACGCAGTATTTT.